This T cell receptor (beta chain) appears in the sequencing data of a study of control samples from healthy donors and cancer patients. The V gene's germline CDR1 is LNHDA and CDR2 SQIVND (reference sequence). The CDR3 contains 16 residues. TCRdb's table, derived via immunoSEQ multiplex PCR, lists solely in-frame clones and lacks some. The table has around 140,000 clones, about 90% seen once. A word on this clone: One end of the junction varies from germline; a read error may be responsible.

The receptor was derived from a man younger than 30 in good health. Sequenced material: blood. The V and J genes are TRBV19 and TRBJ1-5; D remains unclear. The CDR3 loop reads CASSIGRSPVYQPQHF. CDR3 sequence (DNA): TGTGCCAGTAGCATAGGAAGGAGCCCTGTTTATCAGCCCCAGCATTTT.